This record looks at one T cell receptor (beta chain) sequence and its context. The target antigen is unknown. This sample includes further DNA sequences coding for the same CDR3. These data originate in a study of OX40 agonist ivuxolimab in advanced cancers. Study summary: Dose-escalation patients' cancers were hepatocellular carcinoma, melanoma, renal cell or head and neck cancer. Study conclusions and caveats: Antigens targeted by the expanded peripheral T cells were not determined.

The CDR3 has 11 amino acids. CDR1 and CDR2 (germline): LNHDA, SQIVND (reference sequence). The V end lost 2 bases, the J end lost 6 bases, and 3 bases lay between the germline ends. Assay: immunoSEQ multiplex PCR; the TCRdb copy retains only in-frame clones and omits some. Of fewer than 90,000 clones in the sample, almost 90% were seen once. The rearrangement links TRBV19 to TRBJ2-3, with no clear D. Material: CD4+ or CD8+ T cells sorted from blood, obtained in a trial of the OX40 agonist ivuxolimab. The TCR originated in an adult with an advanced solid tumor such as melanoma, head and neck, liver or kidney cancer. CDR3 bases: TGTGCCAGTAGTATATCCGATACGCAGTATTTT. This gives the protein CASSISDTQYF.